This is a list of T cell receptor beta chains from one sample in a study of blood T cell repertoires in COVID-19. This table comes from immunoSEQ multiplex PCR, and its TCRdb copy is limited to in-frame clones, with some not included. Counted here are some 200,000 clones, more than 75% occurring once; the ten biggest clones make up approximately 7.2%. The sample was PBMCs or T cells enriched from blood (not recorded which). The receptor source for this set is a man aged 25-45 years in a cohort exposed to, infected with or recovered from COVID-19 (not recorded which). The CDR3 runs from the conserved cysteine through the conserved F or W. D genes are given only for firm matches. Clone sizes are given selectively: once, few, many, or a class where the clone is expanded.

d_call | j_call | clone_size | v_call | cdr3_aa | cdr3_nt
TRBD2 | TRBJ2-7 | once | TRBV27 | CASSFSAGDTPYEQYF | TGTGCCAGCAGTTTTTCGGCGGGAGATACGCCCTACGAGCAGTACTTC
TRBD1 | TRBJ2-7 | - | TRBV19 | CASSPTGAYEQYF | TGTGCCAGTAGTCCGACAGGGGCCTACGAGCAGTACTTC
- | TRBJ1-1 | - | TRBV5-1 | CASSFGTLNTEAFF | TGCGCCAGCAGCTTCGGGACACTGAACACTGAAGCTTTCTTT
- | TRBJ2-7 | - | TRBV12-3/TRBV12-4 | CASRDTQEQYF | TGTGCCAGCCGGGACACACAAGAACAGTACTTC
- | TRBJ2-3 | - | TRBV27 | CASSYERSSTDTQYF | TGTGCCAGCAGTTATGAGCGGTCGAGCACAGATACGCAGTATTTT
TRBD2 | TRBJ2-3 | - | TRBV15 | CATSRDSGRRRDTQYF | TGTGCCACCAGCAGAGATAGCGGGAGGCGCAGGGATACGCAGTATTTT
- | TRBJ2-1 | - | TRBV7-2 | CASSLGARRVDEQFF | TGTGCCAGCAGCTTAGGGGCCCGTAGAGTGGATGAGCAGTTCTTC
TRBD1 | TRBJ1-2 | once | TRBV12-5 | CASGLAMGQGIDGYTF | TGTGCTAGTGGTTTGGCCATGGGACAGGGGATAGATGGCTACACCTTC
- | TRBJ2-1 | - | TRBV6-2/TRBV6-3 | CASSYSTGENEQFF | TGTGCCAGCAGTTACTCGACCGGGGAAAATGAGCAGTTCTTC
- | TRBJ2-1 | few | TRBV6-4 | CASSPAASSYNEQFF | TGTGCCAGCAGCCCGGCGGCGAGCTCCTACAATGAGCAGTTCTTC